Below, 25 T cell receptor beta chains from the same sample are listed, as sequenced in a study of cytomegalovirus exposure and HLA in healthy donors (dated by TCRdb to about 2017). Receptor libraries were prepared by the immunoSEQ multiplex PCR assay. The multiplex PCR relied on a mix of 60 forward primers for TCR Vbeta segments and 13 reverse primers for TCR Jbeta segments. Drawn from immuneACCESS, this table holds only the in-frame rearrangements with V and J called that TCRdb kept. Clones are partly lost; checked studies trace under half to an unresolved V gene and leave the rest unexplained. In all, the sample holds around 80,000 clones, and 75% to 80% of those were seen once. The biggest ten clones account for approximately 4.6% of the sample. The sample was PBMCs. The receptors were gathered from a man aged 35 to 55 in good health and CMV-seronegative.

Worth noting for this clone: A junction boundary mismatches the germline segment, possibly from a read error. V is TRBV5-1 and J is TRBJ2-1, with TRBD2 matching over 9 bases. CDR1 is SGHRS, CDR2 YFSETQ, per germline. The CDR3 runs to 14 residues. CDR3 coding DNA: TGCGCTAGCAGCTCGGGACTAGCTTTCAATGAGCAGTTCTTC. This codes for CASSSGLAFNEQFF.

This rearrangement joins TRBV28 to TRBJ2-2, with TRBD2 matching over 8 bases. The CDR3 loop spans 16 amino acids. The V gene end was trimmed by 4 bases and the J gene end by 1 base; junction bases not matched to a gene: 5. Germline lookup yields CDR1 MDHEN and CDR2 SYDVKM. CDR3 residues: CASSSSLAENTGELFF. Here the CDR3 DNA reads TGTGCCAGCAGTTCCTCACTAGCGGAGAACACCGGGGAGCTGTTTTTT.

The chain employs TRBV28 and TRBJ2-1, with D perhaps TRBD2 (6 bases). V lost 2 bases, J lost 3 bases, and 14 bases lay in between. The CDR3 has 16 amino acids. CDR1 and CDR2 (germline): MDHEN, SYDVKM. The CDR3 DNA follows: TGTGCCAGCAGTTTAGGGCCGGGAGCGGACTACAATGAGCAGTTCTTC. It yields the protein CASSLGPGADYNEQFF.

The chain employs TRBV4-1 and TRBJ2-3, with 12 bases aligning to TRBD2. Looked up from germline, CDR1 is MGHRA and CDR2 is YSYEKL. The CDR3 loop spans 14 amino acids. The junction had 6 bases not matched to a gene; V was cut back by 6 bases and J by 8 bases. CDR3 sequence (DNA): TGCGCCAGCAGTCTAGCGGGAGGGCCTACTACGCAGTATTTT. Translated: CASSLAGGPTTQYF.

The CDR3 nucleotides are TGCGCCAGCAGCTTGATGGGGACAGGGTTCGATGAGCAGTTCTTC. Translated: CASSLMGTGFDEQFF. The rearrangement links TRBV5-1 to TRBJ2-1, with 9 positions matching TRBD1. CDR1 is SGHRS and CDR2 is YFSETQ in the germline V gene. This CDR3 spans 15 amino acids. Trimming at V came to 1 base and at J to 8 bases, leaving 7 bases not matched to a gene.

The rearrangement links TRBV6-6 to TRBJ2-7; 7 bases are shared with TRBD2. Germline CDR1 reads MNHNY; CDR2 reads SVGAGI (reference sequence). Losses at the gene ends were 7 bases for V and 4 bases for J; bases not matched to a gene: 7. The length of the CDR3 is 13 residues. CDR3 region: CASTPAGPYEQYF. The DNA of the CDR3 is TGTGCCAGCACCCCAGCGGGACCTTACGAGCAGTACTTC.

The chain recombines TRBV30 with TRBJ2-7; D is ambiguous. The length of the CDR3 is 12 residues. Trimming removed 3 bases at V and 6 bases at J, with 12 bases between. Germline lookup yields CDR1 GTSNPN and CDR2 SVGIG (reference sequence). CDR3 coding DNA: TGTGCCTGGAGCCCTCAAGCTCGCGAGCAGTACTTC. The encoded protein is CAWSPQAREQYF.

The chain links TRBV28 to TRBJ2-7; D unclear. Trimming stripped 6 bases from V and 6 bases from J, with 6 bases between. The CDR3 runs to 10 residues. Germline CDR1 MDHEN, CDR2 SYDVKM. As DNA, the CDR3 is TGTGCCAGCAGCGGTATCGAGCAGTACTTC. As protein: CASSGIEQYF.

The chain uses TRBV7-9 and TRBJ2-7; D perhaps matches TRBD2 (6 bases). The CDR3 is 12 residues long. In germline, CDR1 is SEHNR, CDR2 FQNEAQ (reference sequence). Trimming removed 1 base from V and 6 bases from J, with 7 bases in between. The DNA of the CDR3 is TGTGCCAGCAGCTTAGGGGGGGTCGAGCAGTACTTC. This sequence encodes CASSLGGVEQYF.

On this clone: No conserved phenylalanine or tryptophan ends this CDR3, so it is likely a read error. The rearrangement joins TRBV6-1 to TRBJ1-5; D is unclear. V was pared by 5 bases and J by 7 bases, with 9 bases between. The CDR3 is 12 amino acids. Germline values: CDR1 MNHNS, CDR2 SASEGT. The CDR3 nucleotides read TGTGCCAGCAGTACCGGGCGACAGCCCCAGCATCTT. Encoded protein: CASSTGRQPQHL.

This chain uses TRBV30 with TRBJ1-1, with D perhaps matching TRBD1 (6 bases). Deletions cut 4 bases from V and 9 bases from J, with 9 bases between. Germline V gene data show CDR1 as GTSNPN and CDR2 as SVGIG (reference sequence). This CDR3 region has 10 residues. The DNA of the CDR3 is TGTGCCTGGATCCAGGGGCAAGCTTTCTTT. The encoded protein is CAWIQGQAFF.

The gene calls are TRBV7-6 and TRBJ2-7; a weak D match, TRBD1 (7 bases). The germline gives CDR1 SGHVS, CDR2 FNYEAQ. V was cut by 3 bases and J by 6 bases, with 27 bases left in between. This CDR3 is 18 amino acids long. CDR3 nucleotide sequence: TGTGCCAGCAGCTTGGACCGACAGGGAAGAGGGGGGACCAGCGAGCAGTACTTC. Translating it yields CASSLDRQGRGGTSEQYF.

The CDR3 sequence: CASSDGGRAFF. In DNA form, the CDR3 reads TGCGCCAGCAGTGATGGAGGGAGAGCTTTCTTT. The rearrangement links TRBV10-1 to TRBJ1-1, with D hard to call. Trimming pared 3 bases from V and 10 bases from J, leaving 9 bases between. The CDR3 loop spans 11 amino acids. CDR1 is WNHNN and CDR2 is SYGVQD in the germline V gene (reference sequence).

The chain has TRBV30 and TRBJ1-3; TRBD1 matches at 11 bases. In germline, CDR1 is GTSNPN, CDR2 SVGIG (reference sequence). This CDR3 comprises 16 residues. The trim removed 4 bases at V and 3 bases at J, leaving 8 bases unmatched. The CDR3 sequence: CAWNPDRGLFGNTIYF. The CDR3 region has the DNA TGTGCCTGGAATCCGGACAGGGGGCTCTTTGGAAACACCATATATTTT.

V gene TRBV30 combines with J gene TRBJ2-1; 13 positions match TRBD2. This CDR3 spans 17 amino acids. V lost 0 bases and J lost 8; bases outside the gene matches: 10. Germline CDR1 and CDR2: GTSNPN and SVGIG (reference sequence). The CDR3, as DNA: TGTGCCTGGAGTGTGTCATGGACTAGCGGGGGTGTGGATGAGCAGTTCTTC. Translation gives CAWSVSWTSGGVDEQFF.

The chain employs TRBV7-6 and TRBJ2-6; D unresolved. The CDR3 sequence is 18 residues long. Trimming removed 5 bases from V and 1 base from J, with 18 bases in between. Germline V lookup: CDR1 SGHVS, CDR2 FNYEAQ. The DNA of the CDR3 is TGTGCCAGCAGCCCCGGCGAGTGGCGCAGGTCTGGGGCCAACGTCCTGACTTTC. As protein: CASSPGEWRRSGANVLTF. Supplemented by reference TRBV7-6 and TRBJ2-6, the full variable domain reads GAGVSQSPRYKVTKRGQDVALRCDPISGHVSLYWYRQALGQGPEFLTYFNYEAQQDKSGLPNDRFSAERPEGSISTLTIQRTEQRDSAMYRCASSPGEWRRSGANVLTFGAGSRLTVL.

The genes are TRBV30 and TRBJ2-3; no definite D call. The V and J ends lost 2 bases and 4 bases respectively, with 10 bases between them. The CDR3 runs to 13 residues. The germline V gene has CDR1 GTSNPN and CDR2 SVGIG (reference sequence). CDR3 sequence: CAWSPWSPDTQYF. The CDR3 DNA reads TGTGCCTGGAGTCCCTGGAGCCCAGATACGCAGTATTTT.

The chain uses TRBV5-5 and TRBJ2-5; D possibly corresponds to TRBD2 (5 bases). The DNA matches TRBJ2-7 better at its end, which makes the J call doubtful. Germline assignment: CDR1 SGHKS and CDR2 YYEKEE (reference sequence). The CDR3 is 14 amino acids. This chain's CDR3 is CASSPEVLLYEQYF. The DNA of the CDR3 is TGTGCCAGCAGTCCGGAGGTTCTGCTCTACGAGCAGTACTTC.

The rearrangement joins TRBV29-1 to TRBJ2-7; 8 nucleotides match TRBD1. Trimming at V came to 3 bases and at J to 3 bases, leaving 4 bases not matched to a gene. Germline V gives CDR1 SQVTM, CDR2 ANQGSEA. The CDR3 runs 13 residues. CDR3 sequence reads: CSVETGAHYEQYF. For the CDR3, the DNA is TGCAGCGTTGAGACAGGGGCCCACTACGAGCAGTACTTC.

CDR3 region: CASSSTGDYNRGRGYTF. For the CDR3, the DNA is TGTGCCAGCAGCTCGACAGGGGATTATAACCGGGGTCGTGGCTACACCTTC. The chain couples TRBV7-9 to TRBJ1-2; 8 nucleotides match TRBD1. V dropped 4 bases and J dropped 7; count of bases not matched to a gene: 17. Germline V gene lookup returns CDR1 SEHNR and CDR2 FQNEAQ (reference sequence). The CDR3 runs to 17 residues. Full variable domain (outside the CDR3, taken from reference TRBV7-9 and TRBJ1-2): DTGVSQNPRHKITKRGQNVTFRCDPISEHNRLYWYRQTLGQGPEFLTYFQNEAQLEKSRLLSDRFSAERPKGSFSTLEIQRTEQGDSAMYLCASSSTGDYNRGRGYTFGSGTRLTVV.

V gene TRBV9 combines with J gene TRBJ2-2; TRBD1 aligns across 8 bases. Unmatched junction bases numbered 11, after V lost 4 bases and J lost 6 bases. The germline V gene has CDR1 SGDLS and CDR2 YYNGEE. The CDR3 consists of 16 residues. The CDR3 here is CASSPGTGTAAGELFF. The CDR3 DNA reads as TGTGCCAGCAGCCCAGGGACAGGAACCGCCGCCGGGGAGCTGTTTTTT.

The CDR3 sequence is CASSLEPPGTSYNEQFF. The CDR3 DNA is TGCGCCAGCAGCTTGGAACCTCCCGGGACTAGCTACAATGAGCAGTTCTTC. V is TRBV5-1 and J is TRBJ2-1, with 8 bases matching TRBD2. Germline CDR1 reads SGHRS; CDR2 reads YFSETQ. V was clipped by 0 bases and J by 3 bases; unmatched bases: 8. This CDR3 region has 17 residues.

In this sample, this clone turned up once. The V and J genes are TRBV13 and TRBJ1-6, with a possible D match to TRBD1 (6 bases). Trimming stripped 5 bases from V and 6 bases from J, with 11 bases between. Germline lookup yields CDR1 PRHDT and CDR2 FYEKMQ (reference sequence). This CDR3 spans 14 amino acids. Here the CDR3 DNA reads TGTGCCAGCAGCCGTAGACAGGTTAATTCACCCCTCCACTTT. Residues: CASSRRQVNSPLHF.

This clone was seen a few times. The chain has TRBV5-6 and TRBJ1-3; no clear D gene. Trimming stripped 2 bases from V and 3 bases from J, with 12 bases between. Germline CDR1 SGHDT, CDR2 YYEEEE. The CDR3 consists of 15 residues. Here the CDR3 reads CASSFPARGGNTIYF. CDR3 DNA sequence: TGTGCCAGCAGCTTTCCGGCCCGGGGTGGAAACACCATATATTTT.

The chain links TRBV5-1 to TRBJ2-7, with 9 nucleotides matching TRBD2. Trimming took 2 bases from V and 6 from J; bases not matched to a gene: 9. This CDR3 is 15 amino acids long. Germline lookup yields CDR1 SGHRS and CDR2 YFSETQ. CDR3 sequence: CASSFRLAGKGEQYF. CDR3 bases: TGCGCCAGCAGCTTCCGGCTAGCGGGAAAAGGCGAGCAGTACTTC. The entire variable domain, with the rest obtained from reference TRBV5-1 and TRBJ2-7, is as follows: KAGVTQTPRYLIKTRGQQVTLSCSPISGHRSVSWYQQTPGQGLQFLFEYFSETQRNKGNFPGRFSGRQFSNSRSEMNVSTLELGDSALYLCASSFRLAGKGEQYFGPGTRLTVT.